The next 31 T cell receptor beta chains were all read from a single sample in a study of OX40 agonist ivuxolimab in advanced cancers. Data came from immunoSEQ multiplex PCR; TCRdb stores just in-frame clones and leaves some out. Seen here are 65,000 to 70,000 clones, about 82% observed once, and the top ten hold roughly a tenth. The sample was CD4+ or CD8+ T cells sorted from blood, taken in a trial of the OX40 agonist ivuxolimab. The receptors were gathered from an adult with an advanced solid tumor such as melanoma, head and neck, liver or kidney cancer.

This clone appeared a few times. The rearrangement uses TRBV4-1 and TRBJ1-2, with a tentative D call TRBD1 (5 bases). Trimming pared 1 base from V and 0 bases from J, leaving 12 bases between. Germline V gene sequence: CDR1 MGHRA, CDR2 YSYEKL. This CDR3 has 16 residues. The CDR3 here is CASSQVGGVANYGYTF. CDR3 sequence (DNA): TGCGCCAGCAGCCAAGTTGGAGGGGTCGCTAACTATGGCTACACCTTC.

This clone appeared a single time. In DNA form, the CDR3 reads TGTGCCAGCATGGCGGCTAGCTCCTACGAGCAGTACGTC. Translation: CASMAASSYEQYV. The J gene is TRBJ2-7, the V gene TRBV27, with D unclear. The CDR3 covers 13 residues. Looked up from germline, CDR1 is MNHEY and CDR2 is SMNVEV (reference sequence). With 7 bases removed from V and 0 bases from J, the gap between germline ends came to 10 bases.

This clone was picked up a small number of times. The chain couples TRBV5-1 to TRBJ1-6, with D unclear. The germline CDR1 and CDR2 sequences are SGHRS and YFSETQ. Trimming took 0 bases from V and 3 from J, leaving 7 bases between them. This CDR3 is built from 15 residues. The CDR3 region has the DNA TGCGCCAGCAGCTTGGCCGGGGACTATAATTCACCCCTCCACTTT. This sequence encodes CASSLAGDYNSPLHF.

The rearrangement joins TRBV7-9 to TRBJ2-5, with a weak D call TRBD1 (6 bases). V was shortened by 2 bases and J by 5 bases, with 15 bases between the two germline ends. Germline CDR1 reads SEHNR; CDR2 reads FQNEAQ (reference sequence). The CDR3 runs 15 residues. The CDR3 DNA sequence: TGTGCCAGCAGCTTAATGGGACACCCGGAGGAGACCCAGTACTTC. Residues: CASSLMGHPEETQYF.

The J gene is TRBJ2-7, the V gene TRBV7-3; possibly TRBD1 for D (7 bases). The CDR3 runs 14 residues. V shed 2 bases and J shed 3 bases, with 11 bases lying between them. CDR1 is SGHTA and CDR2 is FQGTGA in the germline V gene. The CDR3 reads CASSLAGQLYEQYF. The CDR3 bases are TGTGCCAGCAGCTTAGCGGGACAGCTCTACGAGCAGTACTTC.

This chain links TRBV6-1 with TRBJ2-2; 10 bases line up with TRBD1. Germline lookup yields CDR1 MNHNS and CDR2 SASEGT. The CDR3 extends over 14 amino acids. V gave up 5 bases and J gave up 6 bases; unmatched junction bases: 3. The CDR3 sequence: CASSRTGGAGELFF. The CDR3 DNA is TGTGCCAGCAGTCGGACAGGGGGGGCCGGGGAGCTGTTTTTT.

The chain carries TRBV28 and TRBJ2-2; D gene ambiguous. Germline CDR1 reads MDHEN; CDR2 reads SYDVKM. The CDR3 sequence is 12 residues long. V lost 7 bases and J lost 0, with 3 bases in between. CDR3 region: CASTANTGELFF. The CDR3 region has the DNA TGTGCCAGCACGGCGAACACCGGGGAGCTGTTTTTT.

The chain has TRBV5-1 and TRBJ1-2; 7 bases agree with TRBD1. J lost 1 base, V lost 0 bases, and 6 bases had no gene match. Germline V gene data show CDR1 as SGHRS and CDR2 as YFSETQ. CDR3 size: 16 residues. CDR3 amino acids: CASSLGPRGLNYGYTF. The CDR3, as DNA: TGCGCCAGCAGCTTGGGGCCGAGGGGGCTTAACTATGGCTACACCTTC.

For the CDR3, the DNA is TGTGCCAGCAGGGACAGGGGATCCGGCTACACCTTC. Its protein product is CASRDRGSGYTF. V and J are TRBV2 and TRBJ1-2; 9 positions agree with TRBD1. Germline loops: CDR1 SNHLY, CDR2 FYNNEI. After removal of 6 bases from V and 8 bases from J, the junction contained 4 bases not matched to a gene. This CDR3 is 12 amino acids long.

The CDR3 coding sequence is TGTGCCAGCAGCTCGGACTGGAAAGAGACCCAGTACTTC. Translated: CASSSDWKETQYF. The chain carries TRBV7-8 and TRBJ2-5; D possibly corresponds to TRBD2 (5 bases). The CDR3 covers 13 residues. The ends were cut back, 4 bases at V and 3 bases at J, with 9 bases in the middle. Germline CDR1 is SGHVS and CDR2 is FQNEAQ.

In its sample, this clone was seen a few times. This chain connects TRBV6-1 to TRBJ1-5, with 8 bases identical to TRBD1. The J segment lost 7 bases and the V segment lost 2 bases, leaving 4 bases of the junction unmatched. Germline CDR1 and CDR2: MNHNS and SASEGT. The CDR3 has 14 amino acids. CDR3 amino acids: CASSEQGASQPQHF. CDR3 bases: TGTGCCAGCAGTGAACAGGGGGCTTCACAGCCCCAGCATTTT.

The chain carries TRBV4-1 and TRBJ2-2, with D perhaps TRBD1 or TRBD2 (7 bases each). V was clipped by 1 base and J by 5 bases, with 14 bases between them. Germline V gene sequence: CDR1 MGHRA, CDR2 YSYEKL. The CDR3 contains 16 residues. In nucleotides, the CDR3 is TGCGCCAGCAGCCAAGCTGGGCAGGGGGGGACCGGGGAGCTGTTTTTT. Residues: CASSQAGQGGTGELFF.

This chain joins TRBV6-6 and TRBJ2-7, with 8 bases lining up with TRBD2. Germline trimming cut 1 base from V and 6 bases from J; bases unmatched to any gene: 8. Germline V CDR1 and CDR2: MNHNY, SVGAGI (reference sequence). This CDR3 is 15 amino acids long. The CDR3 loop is CASSYFSGRRGEQYF. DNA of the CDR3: TGTGCCAGCAGTTACTTCAGCGGGAGACGCGGCGAGCAGTACTTC.

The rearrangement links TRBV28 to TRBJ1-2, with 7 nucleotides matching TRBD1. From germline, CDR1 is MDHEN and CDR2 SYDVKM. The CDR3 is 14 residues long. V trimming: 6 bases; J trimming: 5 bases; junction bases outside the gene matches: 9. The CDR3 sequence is CASSRQGGGYGYTF. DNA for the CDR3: TGTGCCAGCAGCCGACAGGGCGGGGGGTATGGCTACACCTTC.

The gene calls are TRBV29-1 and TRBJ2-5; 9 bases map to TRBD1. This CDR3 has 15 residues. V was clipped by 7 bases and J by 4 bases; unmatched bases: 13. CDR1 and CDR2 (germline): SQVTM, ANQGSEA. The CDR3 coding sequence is TGCAGCGCCCTCAACACGGGACAGGGAGGAGAGACCCAGTACTTC. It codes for CSALNTGQGGETQYF.

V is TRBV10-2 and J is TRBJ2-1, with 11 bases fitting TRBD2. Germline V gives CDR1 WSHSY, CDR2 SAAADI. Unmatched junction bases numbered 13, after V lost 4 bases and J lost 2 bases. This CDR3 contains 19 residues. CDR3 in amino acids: CASSARVPYSGGAYNEQFF. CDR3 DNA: TGCGCCAGCAGTGCCAGGGTGCCCTATAGCGGGGGGGCCTACAATGAGCAGTTCTTC.

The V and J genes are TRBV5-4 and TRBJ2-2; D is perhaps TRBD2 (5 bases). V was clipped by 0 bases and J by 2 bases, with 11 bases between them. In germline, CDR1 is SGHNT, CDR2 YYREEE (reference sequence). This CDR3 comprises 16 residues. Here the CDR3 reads CASSLALADNTGELFF. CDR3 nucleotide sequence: TGTGCCAGCAGCTTGGCGCTAGCCGATAACACCGGGGAGCTGTTTTTT. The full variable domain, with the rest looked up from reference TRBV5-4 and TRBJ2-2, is ETGVTQSPTHLIKTRGQQVTLRCSSQSGHNTVSWYQQALGQGPQFIFQYYREEENGRGNFPPRFSGLQFPNYSSELNVNALELDDSALYLCASSLALADNTGELFFGEGSRLTVL.

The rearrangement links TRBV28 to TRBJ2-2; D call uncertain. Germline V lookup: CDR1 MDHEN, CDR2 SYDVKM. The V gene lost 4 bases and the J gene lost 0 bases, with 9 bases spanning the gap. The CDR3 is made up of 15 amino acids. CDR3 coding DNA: TGTGCCAGCAGTTCCCAGACAACGAACACCGGGGAGCTGTTTTTT. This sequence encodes CASSSQTTNTGELFF. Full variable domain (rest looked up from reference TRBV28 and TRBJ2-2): DVKVTQSSRYLVKRTGEKVFLECVQDMDHENMFWYRQDPGLGLRLIYFSYDVKMKEKGDIPEGYSVSREKKERFSLILESASTNQTSMYLCASSSQTTNTGELFFGEGSRLTVL.

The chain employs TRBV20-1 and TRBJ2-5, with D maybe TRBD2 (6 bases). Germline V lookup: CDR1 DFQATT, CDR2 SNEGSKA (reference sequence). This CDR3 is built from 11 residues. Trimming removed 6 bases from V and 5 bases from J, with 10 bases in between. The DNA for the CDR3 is TGCAGTGCGACTAGGGTGGAGACCCAGTACTTC. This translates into CSATRVETQYF.

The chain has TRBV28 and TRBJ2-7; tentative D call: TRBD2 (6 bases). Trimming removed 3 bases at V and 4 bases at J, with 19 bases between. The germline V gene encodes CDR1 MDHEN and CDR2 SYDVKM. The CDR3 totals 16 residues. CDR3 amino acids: CASSFPHTSFEYEQYF. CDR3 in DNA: TGTGCCAGCAGTTTCCCTCATACTAGCTTTGAGTACGAGCAGTACTTC.

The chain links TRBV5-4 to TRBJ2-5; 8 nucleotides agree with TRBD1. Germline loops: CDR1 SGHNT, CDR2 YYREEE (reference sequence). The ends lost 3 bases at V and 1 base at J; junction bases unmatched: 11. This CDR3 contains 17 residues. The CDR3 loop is CASSYTRGQGLQETQYF. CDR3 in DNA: TGTGCCAGCAGCTACACCCGCGGACAGGGCCTCCAAGAGACCCAGTACTTC.

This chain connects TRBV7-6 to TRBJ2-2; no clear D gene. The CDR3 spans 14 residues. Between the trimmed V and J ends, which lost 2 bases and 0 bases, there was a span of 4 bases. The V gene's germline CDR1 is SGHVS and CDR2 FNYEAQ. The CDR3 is CASSLTSNTGELFF. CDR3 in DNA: TGTGCCAGCAGCTTAACATCGAACACCGGGGAGCTGTTTTTT.

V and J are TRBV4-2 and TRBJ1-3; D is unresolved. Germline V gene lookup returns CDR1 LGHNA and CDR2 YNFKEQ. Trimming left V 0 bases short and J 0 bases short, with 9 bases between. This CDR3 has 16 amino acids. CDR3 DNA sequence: TGTGCCAGCAGCCAAGATCGGTTTAACTCTGGAAACACCATATATTTT. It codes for CASSQDRFNSGNTIYF.

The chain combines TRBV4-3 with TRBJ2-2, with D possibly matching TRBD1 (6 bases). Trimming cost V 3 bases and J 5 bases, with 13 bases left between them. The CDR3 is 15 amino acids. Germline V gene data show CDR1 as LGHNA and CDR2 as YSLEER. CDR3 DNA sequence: TGCGCCAGCAGCCAGCGGACAGAGCCTACCGGGGAGCTGTTTTTT. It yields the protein CASSQRTEPTGELFF.

CDR3 nucleotide sequence: TGTGCCAGTAGGGGGCGAGGACTGAGCACAGATACGCAGTATTTT. Translated, it gives CASRGRGLSTDTQYF. The rearrangement joins TRBV19 to TRBJ2-3; D is perhaps TRBD1 or TRBD2 (5 bases each). Trimming removed 6 bases at V and 0 bases at J, with 13 bases between. The CDR3 has 15 amino acids. In germline, CDR1 is LNHDA, CDR2 SQIVND (reference sequence).

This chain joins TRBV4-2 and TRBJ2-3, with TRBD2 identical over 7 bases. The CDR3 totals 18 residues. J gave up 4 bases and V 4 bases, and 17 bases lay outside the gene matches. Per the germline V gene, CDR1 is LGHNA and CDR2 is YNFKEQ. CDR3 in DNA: TGTGCCAGCAGCCGCACGAAGTCCGGGACTATGGGCGCAGATACGCAGTATTTT. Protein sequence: CASSRTKSGTMGADTQYF.

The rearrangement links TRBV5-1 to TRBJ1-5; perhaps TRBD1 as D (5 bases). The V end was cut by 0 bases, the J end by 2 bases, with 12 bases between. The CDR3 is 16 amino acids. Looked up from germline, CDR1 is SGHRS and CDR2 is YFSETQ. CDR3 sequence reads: CASSLEGIFGNQPQHF. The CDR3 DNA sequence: TGCGCCAGCAGCTTGGAGGGGATCTTTGGCAATCAGCCCCAGCATTTT.

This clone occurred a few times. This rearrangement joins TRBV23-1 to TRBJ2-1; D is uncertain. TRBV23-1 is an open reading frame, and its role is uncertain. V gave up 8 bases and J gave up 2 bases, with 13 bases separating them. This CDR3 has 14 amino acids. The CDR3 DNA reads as TGCGCCAGCTCCCAGGAGTTCCCCTACAATGAGCAGTTCTTC. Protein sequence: CASSQEFPYNEQFF.

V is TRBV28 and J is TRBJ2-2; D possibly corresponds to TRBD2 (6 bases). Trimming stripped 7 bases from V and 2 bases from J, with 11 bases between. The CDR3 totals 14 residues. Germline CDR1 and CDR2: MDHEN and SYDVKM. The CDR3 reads CASITAGNTGELFF. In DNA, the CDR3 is TGTGCCAGCATTACAGCGGGCAACACCGGGGAGCTGTTTTTT.

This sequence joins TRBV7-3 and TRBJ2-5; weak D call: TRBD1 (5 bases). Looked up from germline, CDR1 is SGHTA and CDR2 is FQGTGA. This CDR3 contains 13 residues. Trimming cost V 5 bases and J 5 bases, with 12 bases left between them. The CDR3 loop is CASSPGQAETQYF. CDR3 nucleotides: TGTGCCAGCAGCCCAGGGCAAGCGGAGACCCAGTACTTC.

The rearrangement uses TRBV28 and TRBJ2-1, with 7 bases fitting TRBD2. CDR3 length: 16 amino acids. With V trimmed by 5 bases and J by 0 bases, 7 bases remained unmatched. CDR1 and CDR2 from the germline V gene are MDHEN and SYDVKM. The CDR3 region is CASSDTGTISYNEQFF. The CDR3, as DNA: TGTGCCAGCAGTGATACCGGGACTATCTCCTACAATGAGCAGTTCTTC.